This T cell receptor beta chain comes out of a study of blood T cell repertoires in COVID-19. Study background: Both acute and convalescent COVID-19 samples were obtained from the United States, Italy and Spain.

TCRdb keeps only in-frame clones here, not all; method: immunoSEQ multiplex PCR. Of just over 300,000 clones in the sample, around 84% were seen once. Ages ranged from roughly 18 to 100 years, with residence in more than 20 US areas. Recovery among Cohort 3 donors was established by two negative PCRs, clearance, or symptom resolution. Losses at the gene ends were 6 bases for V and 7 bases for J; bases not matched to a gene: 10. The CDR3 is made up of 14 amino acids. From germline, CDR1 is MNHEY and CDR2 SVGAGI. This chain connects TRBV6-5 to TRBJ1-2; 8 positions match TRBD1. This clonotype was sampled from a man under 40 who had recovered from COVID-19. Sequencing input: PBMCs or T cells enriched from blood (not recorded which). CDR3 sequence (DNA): TGTGCCAGCAGCCGGACAGGGCCCGCGCCTGGCTACACCTTC. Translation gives CASSRTGPAPGYTF.